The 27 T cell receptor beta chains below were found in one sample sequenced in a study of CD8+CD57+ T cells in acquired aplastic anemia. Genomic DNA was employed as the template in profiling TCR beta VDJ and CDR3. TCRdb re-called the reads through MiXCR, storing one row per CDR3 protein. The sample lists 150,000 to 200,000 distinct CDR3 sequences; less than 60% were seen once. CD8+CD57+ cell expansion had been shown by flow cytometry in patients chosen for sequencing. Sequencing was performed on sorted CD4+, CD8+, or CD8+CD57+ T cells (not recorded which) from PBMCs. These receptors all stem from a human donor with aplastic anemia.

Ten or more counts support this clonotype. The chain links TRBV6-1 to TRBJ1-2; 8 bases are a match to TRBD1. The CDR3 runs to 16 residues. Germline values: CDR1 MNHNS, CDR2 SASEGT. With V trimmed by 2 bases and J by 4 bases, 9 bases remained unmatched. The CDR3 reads CASSEFATGVSYGYTF. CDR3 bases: TGTGCCAGCAGTGAATTTGCGACAGGGGTTTCCTATGGCTACACCTTC.

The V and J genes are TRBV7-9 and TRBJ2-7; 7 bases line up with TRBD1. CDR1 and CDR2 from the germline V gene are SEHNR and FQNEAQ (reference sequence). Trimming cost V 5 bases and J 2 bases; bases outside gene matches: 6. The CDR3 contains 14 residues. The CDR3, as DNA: TGTGCCAGCAGCCGAGGTCAGGGGGCCTACGAGCAGTACTTC. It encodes CASSRGQGAYEQYF. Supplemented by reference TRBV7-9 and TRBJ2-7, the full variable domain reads DTGVSQNPRHKITKRGQNVTFRCDPISEHNRLYWYRQTLGQGPEFLTYFQNEAQLEKSRLLSDRFSAERPKGSFSTLEIQRTEQGDSAMYLCASSRGQGAYEQYFGPGTRLTVT.

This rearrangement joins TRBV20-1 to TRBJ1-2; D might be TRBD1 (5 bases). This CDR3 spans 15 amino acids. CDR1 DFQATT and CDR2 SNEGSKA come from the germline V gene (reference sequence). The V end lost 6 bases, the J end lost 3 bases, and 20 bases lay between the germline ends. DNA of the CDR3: TGCAGTGCAAAGGGAGACAGCGGGCAACACTATGGCTACACCTTC. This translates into CSAKGDSGQHYGYTF.

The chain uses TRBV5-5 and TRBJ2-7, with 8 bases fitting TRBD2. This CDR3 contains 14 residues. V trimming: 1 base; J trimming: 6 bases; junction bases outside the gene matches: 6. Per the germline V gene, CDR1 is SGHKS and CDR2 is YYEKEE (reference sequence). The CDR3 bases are TGTGCCAGCAGCTTGATAGCGGGGCCCGGCGAGCAGTACTTC. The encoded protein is CASSLIAGPGEQYF.

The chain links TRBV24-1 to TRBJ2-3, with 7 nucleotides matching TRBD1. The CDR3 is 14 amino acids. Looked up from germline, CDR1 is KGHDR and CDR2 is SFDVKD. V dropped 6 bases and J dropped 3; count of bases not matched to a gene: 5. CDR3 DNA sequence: TGTGCCACCAGTAATCCAGGGGGTACAGATACGCAGTATTTT. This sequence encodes CATSNPGGTDTQYF.

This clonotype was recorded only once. CDR3 bases: TGTGCCAGCAGCATGGGGACGGTGAACACTGAAGCTTTCTTT. Its protein is CASSMGTVNTEAFF. The chain employs TRBV7-9 and TRBJ1-1; tentative D call: TRBD1 (5 bases). The CDR3 is made up of 14 amino acids. Germline V gene lookup returns CDR1 SEHNR and CDR2 FQNEAQ (reference sequence). The germline V and J ends were trimmed by 5 bases and 0 bases, with 10 bases remaining between them.

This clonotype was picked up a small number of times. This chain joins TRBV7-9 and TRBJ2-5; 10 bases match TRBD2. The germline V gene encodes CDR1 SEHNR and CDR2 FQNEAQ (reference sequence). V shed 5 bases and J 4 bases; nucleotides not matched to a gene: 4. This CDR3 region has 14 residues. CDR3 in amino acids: CASSLLAGVETQYF. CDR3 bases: TGTGCCAGCAGCCTCCTAGCGGGAGTAGAGACCCAGTACTTC.

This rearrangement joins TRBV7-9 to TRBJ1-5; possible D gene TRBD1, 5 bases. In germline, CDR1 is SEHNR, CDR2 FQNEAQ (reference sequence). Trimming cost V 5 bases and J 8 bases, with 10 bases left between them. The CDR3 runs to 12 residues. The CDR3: CASSPGGEPQHF. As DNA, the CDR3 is TGTGCCAGCAGCCCGGGGGGAGAGCCCCAGCATTTT.

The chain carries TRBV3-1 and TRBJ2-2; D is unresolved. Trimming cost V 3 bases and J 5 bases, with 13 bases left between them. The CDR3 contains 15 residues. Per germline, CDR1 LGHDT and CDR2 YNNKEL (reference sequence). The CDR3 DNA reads TGTGCCAGCAGCCATGTTGGGGTGCGAACCGGGGAGCTGTTTTTT. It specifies CASSHVGVRTGELFF.

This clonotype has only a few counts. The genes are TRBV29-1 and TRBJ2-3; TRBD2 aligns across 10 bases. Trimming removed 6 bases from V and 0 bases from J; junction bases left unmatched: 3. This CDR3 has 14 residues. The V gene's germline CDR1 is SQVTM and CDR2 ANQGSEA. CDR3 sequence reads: CSVRTSGSTDTQYF. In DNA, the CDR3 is TGCAGCGTCCGGACTAGCGGAAGCACAGATACGCAGTATTTT.

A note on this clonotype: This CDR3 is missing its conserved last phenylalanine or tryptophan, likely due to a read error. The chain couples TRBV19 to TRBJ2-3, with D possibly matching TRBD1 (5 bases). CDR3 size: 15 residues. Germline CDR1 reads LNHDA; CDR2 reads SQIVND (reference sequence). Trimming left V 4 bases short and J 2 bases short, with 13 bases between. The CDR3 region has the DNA TGTGCCAGTAGTAGAGACAGTTTCCCCACAGATACGCAGTATTCT. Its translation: CASSRDSFPTDTQYS.

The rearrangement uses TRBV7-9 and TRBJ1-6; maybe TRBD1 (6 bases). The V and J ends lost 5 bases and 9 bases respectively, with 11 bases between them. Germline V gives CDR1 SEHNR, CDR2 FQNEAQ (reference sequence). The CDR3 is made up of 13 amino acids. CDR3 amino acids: CASSVDSFSPLHF. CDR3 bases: TGTGCCAGCAGCGTGGACAGCTTTTCACCCCTCCACTTT. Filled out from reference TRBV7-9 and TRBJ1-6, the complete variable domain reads DTGVSQNPRHKITKRGQNVTFRCDPISEHNRLYWYRQTLGQGPEFLTYFQNEAQLEKSRLLSDRFSAERPKGSFSTLEIQRTEQGDSAMYLCASSVDSFSPLHFGNGTRLTVT.

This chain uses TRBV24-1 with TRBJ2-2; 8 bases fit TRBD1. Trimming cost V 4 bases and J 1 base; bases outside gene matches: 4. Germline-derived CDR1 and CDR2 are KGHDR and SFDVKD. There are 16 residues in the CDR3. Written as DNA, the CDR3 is TGTGCCACCAGTGAGGCTGGGACAGGGAACACCGGGGAGCTGTTTTTT. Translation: CATSEAGTGNTGELFF.

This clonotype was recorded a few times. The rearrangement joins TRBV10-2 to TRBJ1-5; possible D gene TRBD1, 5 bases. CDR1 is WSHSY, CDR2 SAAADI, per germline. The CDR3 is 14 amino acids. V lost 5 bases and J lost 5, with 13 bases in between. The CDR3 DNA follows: TGCGCCAGCAGTAAAACAGGATCCGATCAGCCCCAGCATTTT. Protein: CASSKTGSDQPQHF.

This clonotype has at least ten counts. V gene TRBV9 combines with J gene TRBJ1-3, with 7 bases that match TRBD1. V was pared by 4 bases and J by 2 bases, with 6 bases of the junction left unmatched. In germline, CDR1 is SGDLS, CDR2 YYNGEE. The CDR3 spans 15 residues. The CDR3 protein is CASSQTGDPGNTIYF. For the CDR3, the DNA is TGTGCCAGCAGCCAAACAGGGGATCCTGGAAACACCATATATTTT.

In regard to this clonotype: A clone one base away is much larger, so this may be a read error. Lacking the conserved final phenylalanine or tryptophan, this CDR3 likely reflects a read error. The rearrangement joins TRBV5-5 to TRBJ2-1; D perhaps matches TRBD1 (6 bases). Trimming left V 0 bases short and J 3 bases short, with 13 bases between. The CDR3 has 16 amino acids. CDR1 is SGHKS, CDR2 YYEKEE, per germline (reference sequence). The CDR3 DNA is TGTGCCAGCAGCTTGGCCAGGAGACAGGACTACAATGAGCAGTTCTCC. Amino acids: CASSLARRQDYNEQFS.

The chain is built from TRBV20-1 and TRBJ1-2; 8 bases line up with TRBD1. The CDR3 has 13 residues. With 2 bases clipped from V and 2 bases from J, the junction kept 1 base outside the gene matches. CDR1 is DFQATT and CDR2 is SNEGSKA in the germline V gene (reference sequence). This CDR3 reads CSARQGANYGYTF. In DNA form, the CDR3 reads TGCAGTGCTAGACAGGGGGCCAACTATGGCTACACCTTC.

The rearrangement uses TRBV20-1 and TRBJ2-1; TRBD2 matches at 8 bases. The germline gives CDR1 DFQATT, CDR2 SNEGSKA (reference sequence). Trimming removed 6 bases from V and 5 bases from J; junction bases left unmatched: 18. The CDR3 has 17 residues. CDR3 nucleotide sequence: TGCAGTGCCAGCAGCCGGCGGTCAGCGGGGGACGACAATGAGCAGTTCTTC. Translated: CSASSRRSAGDDNEQFF.

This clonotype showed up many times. The CDR3 spells CASSVATRLAGNDEQFF. CDR3 sequence (DNA): TGTGCCAGCAGCGTAGCCACGAGACTAGCGGGGAACGATGAGCAGTTCTTC. This chain links TRBV9 with TRBJ2-1, with 11 positions matching TRBD2. The length of the CDR3 is 17 residues. The V gene's germline CDR1 is SGDLS and CDR2 YYNGEE. V was clipped by 0 bases and J by 8 bases; unmatched bases: 10.

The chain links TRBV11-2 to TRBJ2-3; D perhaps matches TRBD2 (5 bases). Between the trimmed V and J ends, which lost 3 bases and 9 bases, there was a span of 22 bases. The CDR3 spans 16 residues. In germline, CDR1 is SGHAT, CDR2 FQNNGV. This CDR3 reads CASSFPRTGSHKTQYF. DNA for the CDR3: TGTGCCAGCAGCTTTCCTCGGACGGGAAGCCATAAGACGCAGTATTTT. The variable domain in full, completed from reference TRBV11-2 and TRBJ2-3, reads EAGVAQSPRYKIIEKRQSVAFWCNPISGHATLYWYQQILGQGPKLLIQFQNNGVVDDSQLPKDRFSAERLKGVDSTLKIQPAKLEDSAVYLCASSFPRTGSHKTQYFGPGTRLTVL.

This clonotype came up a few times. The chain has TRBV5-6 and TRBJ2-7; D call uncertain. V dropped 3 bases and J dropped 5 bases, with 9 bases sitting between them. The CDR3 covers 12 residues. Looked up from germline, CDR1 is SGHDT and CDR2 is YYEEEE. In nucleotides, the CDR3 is TGTGCCAGCAGCTGGGCGAGGCACGAGCAGTACTTC. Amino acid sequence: CASSWARHEQYF.

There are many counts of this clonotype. DNA of the CDR3: TGCAGTGCTAGAGATCGGGGTAACTATGGCTACACCTTC. As protein: CSARDRGNYGYTF. The V and J genes are TRBV20-1 and TRBJ1-2; no reliable D call. The germline CDR1 and CDR2 sequences are DFQATT and SNEGSKA (reference sequence). The germline V and J ends were trimmed by 0 bases and 1 base, with 6 bases remaining between them. This CDR3 comprises 13 residues.

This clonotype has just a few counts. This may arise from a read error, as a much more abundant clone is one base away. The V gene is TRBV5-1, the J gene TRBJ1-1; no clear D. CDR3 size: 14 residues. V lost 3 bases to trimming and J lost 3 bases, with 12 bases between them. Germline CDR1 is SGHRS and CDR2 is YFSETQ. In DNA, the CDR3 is TGCGCCAGCAGCTCGGGCGAGAAGGACACTGAAGCTTTCTTT. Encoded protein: CASSSGEKDTEAFF.

DNA for the CDR3: TGTGCCAGCAGCGCCCAAGTAGCGGGGCATACAGATACGCAGTATTTT. Protein sequence: CASSAQVAGHTDTQYF. The chain employs TRBV4-2 and TRBJ2-3, with 8 bases that match TRBD2. V lost 5 bases to trimming and J lost 3 bases; unmatched junction nucleotides: 10. Germline V gene lookup returns CDR1 LGHNA and CDR2 YNFKEQ. This CDR3 region has 16 residues.

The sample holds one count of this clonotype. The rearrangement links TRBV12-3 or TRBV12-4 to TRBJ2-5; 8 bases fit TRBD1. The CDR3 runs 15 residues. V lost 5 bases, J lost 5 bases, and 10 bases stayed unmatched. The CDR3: CASSTQGAGEETQYF. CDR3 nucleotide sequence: TGTGCCAGCAGTACCCAGGGGGCAGGTGAGGAGACCCAGTACTTC.

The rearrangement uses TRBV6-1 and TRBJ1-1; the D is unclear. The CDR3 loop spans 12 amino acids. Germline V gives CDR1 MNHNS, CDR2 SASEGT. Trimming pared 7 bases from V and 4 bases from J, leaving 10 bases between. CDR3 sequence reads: CASTRFLTEAFF. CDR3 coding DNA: TGTGCCAGCACCCGTTTCCTCACTGAAGCTTTCTTT.

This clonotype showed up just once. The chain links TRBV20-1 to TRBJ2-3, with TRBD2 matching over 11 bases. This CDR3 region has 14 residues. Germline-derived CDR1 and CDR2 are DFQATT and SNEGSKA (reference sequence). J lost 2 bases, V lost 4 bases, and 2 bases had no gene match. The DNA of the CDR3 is TGCAGTGCTACGACTAGCGGGGTCACAGATACGCAGTATTTT. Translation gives CSATTSGVTDTQYF.